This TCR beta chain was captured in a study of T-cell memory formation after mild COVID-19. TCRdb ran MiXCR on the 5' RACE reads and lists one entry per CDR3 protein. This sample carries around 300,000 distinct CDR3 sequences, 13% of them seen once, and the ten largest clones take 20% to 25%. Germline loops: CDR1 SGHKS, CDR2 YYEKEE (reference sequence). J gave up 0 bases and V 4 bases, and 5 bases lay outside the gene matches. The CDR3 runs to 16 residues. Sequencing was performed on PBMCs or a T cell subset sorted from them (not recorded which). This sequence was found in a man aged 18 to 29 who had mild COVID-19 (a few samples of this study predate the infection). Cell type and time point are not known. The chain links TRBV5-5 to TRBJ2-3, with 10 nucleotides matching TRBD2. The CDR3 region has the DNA TGTGCCAGCAGCGAAGCTAGCGGGGGTAGCACAGATACGCAGTATTTT. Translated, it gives CASSEASGGSTDTQYF.